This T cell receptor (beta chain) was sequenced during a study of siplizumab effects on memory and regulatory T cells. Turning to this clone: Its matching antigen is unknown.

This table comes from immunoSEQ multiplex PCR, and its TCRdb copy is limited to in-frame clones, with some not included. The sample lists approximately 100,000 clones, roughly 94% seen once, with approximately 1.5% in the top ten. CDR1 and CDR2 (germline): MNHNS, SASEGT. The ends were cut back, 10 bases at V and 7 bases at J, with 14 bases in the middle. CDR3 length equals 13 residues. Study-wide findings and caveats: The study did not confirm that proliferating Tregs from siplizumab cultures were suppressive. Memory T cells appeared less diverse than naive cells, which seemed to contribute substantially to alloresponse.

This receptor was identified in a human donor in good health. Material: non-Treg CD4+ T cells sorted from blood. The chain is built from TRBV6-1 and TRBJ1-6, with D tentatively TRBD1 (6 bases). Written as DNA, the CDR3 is TGTGCCACGTTACAGGGCCCGAATTCACCCCTCCACTTT. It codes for CATLQGPNSPLHF.